The 17 T cell receptor beta chains below were found in one sample sequenced in a study of T cells in Graves' hyperthyroidism and ophthalmopathy. TCR beta CDR3 region amplification was performed from RNA transcripts. TCR CDR3 underwent first-round RT-PCR with the HTBI primer set. TCRdb reanalysed the multiplex PCR reads using MiXCR and keeps one entry per CDR3 protein. This table holds about 400,000 distinct CDR3 sequences, roughly 13% found once. Material: blood. Receptor source: a woman aged 18-30 years with Graves' hyperthyroidism.

This clonotype was seen only a few times. The genes are TRBV10-3 and TRBJ1-2, with D maybe TRBD1 (5 bases). Germline CDR1 and CDR2: ENHRY and SYGVKD. V shed 3 bases and J shed 4 bases, with 15 bases lying between them. This CDR3 region has 15 residues. In DNA form, the CDR3 reads TGTGCCATCAGTGATAAGGGAGGGGTCTTCTATGGCTACACCTTC. This codes for CAISDKGGVFYGYTF.

This clonotype was observed many times. This sequence joins TRBV20-1 and TRBJ2-3; TRBD2 matches at 12 bases. The trim removed 6 bases at V and 0 bases at J, leaving 19 bases unmatched. Germline V lookup: CDR1 DFQATT, CDR2 SNEGSKA (reference sequence). CDR3 size: 20 residues. The CDR3 sequence is CSAPGEVTTSGGLSTDTQYF. The CDR3 DNA sequence: TGCAGTGCCCCCGGGGAAGTGACGACTAGCGGGGGACTTAGCACAGATACGCAGTATTTT.

This chain joins TRBV20-1 and TRBJ2-7; 9 bases fit TRBD2. The V and J ends lost 6 bases and 0 bases, in that order; junction bases with no gene match: 3. The CDR3 has 13 residues. Per the germline V gene, CDR1 is DFQATT and CDR2 is SNEGSKA (reference sequence). CDR3 sequence reads: CSALSGSSYEQYF. CDR3 coding DNA: TGCAGTGCCCTTAGCGGGAGCTCCTACGAGCAGTACTTC.

This clonotype was observed many times. This chain joins TRBV29-1 and TRBJ1-1; no clear D. The CDR3 loop spans 14 amino acids. The germline CDR1 and CDR2 sequences are SQVTM and ANQGSEA. Trimming pared 4 bases from V and 1 base from J, leaving 13 bases between. The CDR3 sequence is CSVVDLPPNTEAFF. CDR3 in DNA: TGCAGCGTTGTGGACCTGCCTCCGAACACTGAAGCTTTCTTT.

Only a few counts were recorded for this clonotype. CDR3 nucleotide sequence: TGTGCCAGTAGTATTGAACAGGGGGCTAACGGGGAGCTGTTTTTT. It yields the protein CASSIEQGANGELFF. The chain uses TRBV19 and TRBJ2-2, with TRBD1 identical over 9 bases. This CDR3 region has 15 residues. Germline assignment: CDR1 LNHDA and CDR2 SQIVND (reference sequence). V lost 3 bases, J lost 7 bases, and 6 bases stayed unmatched.

This clonotype was counted a few times. The V call is TRBV9, the J call TRBJ1-6, with TRBD1 matching over 9 bases. This CDR3 has 14 residues. The germline V gene has CDR1 SGDLS and CDR2 YYNGEE. The ends lost 6 bases at V and 6 bases at J; junction bases unmatched: 4. The CDR3 sequence: CASNSGQGNSPLHF. The CDR3 nucleotides are TGTGCCAGCAACTCGGGACAGGGTAATTCACCCCTCCACTTT. Full variable domain (rest looked up from reference TRBV9 and TRBJ1-6): DSGVTQTPKHLITATGQRVTLRCSPRSGDLSVYWYQQSLDQGLQFLIQYYNGEERAKGNILERFSAQQFPDLHSELNLSSLELGDSALYFCASNSGQGNSPLHFGNGTRLTVT.

The V call is TRBV20-1, the J call TRBJ2-7, with D possibly being TRBD1 (5 bases). V lost 0 bases and J 3 bases, leaving 12 bases between the germline ends. The CDR3 spans 14 residues. Germline V lookup: CDR1 DFQATT, CDR2 SNEGSKA (reference sequence). DNA of the CDR3: TGCAGTGCTAGAGAAGGAGTCAGGGTCTACGAGCAGTACTTC. It translates to CSAREGVRVYEQYF.

This clonotype was picked up many times. V usage is TRBV28 and J usage is TRBJ2-7; 7 bases align to TRBD1. Germline values: CDR1 MDHEN, CDR2 SYDVKM. The CDR3 loop spans 16 amino acids. Unmatched junction bases numbered 11, after V lost 4 bases and J lost 2 bases. The CDR3 DNA follows: TGTGCCAGCAGTTCCTCGTCCGACAGGGTCGCCTACGAGCAGTACTTC. It codes for CASSSSSDRVAYEQYF.

The V and J genes are TRBV20-1 and TRBJ2-2; TRBD2 matches 7 bases. The CDR3 covers 14 residues. CDR1 and CDR2 from the germline V gene are DFQATT and SNEGSKA (reference sequence). J was trimmed by 0 bases and V by 6 bases; bases with no gene match: 4. CDR3 in DNA: TGCAGTGCCCGACTAGCCTCGAACACCGGGGAGCTGTTTTTT. It encodes CSARLASNTGELFF.

CDR3 in amino acids: CASWGQGANMNTEAFF. The CDR3 DNA sequence: TGCGCCAGCTGGGGACAGGGGGCGAATATGAACACTGAAGCTTTCTTT. The J gene is TRBJ1-1, the V gene TRBV10-2; 12 nucleotides match TRBD1. The CDR3 is 16 residues long. The trim removed 8 bases at V and 0 bases at J, leaving 7 bases unmatched. The germline CDR1 and CDR2 sequences are WSHSY and SAAADI.

At least ten counts were recorded for this clonotype. The V call is TRBV19, the J call TRBJ1-2, with a weak D call TRBD1 (6 bases). Looked up from germline, CDR1 is LNHDA and CDR2 is SQIVND (reference sequence). There are 17 residues in the CDR3. V was cut by 6 bases and J by 1 base, with 21 bases left in between. The CDR3 reads CASSPEKGHGFNYGYTF. The CDR3 DNA reads as TGTGCCAGTAGCCCCGAAAAGGGACACGGTTTTAACTATGGCTACACCTTC.

This clonotype was seen repeatedly, ten times or more. The chain carries TRBV7-9 and TRBJ1-1; unclear D gene. CDR3 size: 11 residues. V was shortened by 0 bases and J by 7 bases, with 3 bases between the two germline ends. Germline CDR1 is SEHNR and CDR2 is FQNEAQ (reference sequence). The CDR3 loop is CASSLALEAFF. CDR3 in DNA: TGTGCCAGCAGCTTAGCCCTTGAAGCTTTCTTT.

This clonotype was counted at least ten times. The chain joins TRBV20-1 to TRBJ2-1, with no clear D. In germline, CDR1 is DFQATT, CDR2 SNEGSKA (reference sequence). Trimming pared 3 bases from V and 6 bases from J, leaving 3 bases between. The CDR3 is 10 amino acids. The CDR3 DNA is TGCAGTGCTAGTATCAATGAGCAGTTCTTC. Translated, it gives CSASINEQFF.

This clonotype has a handful of counts. This sequence joins TRBV7-9 and TRBJ2-7; the D gene is possibly TRBD2 (5 bases). From germline, CDR1 is SEHNR and CDR2 FQNEAQ (reference sequence). CDR3 length equals 14 residues. V dropped 2 bases and J dropped 5 bases, with 13 bases sitting between them. CDR3 residues: CASSLSRTLHEQYF. The CDR3, as DNA: TGTGCCAGCAGCTTAAGCAGGACTTTGCACGAGCAGTACTTC. Based on the CDR3 plus reference TRBV7-9 and TRBJ2-7, the full variable domain is DTGVSQNPRHKITKRGQNVTFRCDPISEHNRLYWYRQTLGQGPEFLTYFQNEAQLEKSRLLSDRFSAERPKGSFSTLEIQRTEQGDSAMYLCASSLSRTLHEQYFGPGTRLTVT.

This clonotype has ten or more counts. The chain employs TRBV12-3 or TRBV12-4 and TRBJ1-5, with 10 bases aligning to TRBD1. Trimming at V came to 0 bases and at J to 5 bases, leaving 4 bases not matched to a gene. This CDR3 region has 16 residues. CDR3 in DNA: TGTGCCAGCAGTTTAGCTCCCGGGACAGGGGATCAGCCCCAGCATTTT. This sequence encodes CASSLAPGTGDQPQHF.

The rearrangement uses TRBV5-4 and TRBJ2-1, with 10 bases fitting TRBD2. The CDR3 covers 15 residues. Germline values: CDR1 SGHNT, CDR2 YYREEE (reference sequence). V lost 1 base to trimming and J lost 8 bases; unmatched junction nucleotides: 6. This chain's CDR3 is CASSLKLAGVHEQFF. CDR3 DNA: TGTGCCAGCAGCTTGAAGCTAGCGGGAGTGCATGAGCAGTTCTTC.

The table lists this clonotype with many counts. V and J are TRBV12-3 or TRBV12-4 and TRBJ1-2; TRBD1 agrees at 7 bases. This CDR3 is built from 15 residues. Unmatched junction bases numbered 9, after V lost 4 bases and J lost 4 bases. The CDR3, as DNA: TGTGCCAGCAGTTCAAGGGGGCTTCGTAGCTATGGCTACACCTTC. It encodes CASSSRGLRSYGYTF.